This T cell receptor beta chain is from a study of a mutant IDH1 vaccine in newly diagnosed glioma (dated by TCRdb to about 2021). Context from the whole study: Eight vaccinations were administered to patients in weeks 1, 3, 5, 7, 11, 15, 19 and 23, corresponding to visits V03 through V10. Vaccination started 4-6 weeks after radiotherapy alone, or was given together with temozolomide cycles in the groups whose treatment included chemotherapy. Of the approximately 34 treated patients, 62.5% were male and about 40% were female, and a mean age of 40.4 years was recorded. Before enrollment, patients had received standard therapy of radiotherapy alone, temozolomide alone, or radiochemotherapy with temozolomide; most received the combination. Peripheral blood was drawn at six visits: V03 (baseline), V05, V07, V10, V12 and V13. Longitudinal TCRB deep sequencing was done for 25 treated patients, wherever samples were available for exploratory analyses. Overall study outcomes, separate from this receptor: No apparent relationship was observed between pseudoprogression and alterations in the top peripheral T cell clonotypes detected by TCRB sequencing. Availability determined which PBMC samples were chosen for TCRB deep sequencing. The authors stated that sample limitations prevented analyses of patient blood samples from being reproduced. Vaccine-induced immune responses across multiple MHC alleles were detected in about 92% of patients.

The library came from the immunoSEQ multiplex PCR assay. The hsTCRB Kit was used according to the manufacturer's protocol to amplify rearranged TCR beta chain sequences. TCRB libraries were sequenced on an Illumina MiSeq. Processing in the source paper ran as follows. The proprietary platform of the kit vendor was used for demultiplexing, trimming and gene mapping. TCRdb provides this immuneACCESS table in a form limited to in-frame rearrangements. Some clones are lacking; in checked studies, under half of them reflect an unresolved V gene, and why the rest are absent is not known. V and J calls plus clone size are reproduced from that table; the DNA served to infer D and trimming. This sample is represented by 30,000 to 35,000 clones; roughly 56% of them were singletons. The ten largest clones capture approximately 9.9% of the sample. For this clone: Its antigen remains undetermined. No much larger clonotype is one base removed from it; base qualities were not supplied.

The CDR3 starts with the cysteine, ends with the phenylalanine, and has 13 residues. Left in the record is the CDR3 DNA by itself, 39 bases read in frame from the first base. V loses 7 bases of germline sequence and J loses 3 bases, and the interval between the two ends is 16 bases. Based on the germline V gene (reference sequence), the CDR1 and CDR2 sequences are GTSNPN and SVGIG. The intended sense of this specimen's time point label: week 5, during vaccination. Each vaccine dose, consisting of 300 ug of a 20-mer mutant IDH1 peptide in Montanide, was administered subcutaneously with topical imiquimod. All donors had newly diagnosed IDH1-mutant astrocytomas of WHO grade 3 or 4 that showed loss of nuclear ATRX. The samples were drawn from NOA16, a multicentre, single-arm, open-label phase I trial in Germany that tested a mutant IDH1 peptide vaccine in humans for the first time. Genomic DNA for TCRB sequencing was extracted from EDTA blood using the DNeasy Blood and Tissue Kit.

The sequence was collected from a woman under 30 with glioma. This chain is built from TRBV30 and TRBJ2-7, and TRBD2 may be the D gene, going by 6 matching bases. The sample was PBMCs, taken from a glioma patient whose treatment included an IDH1 peptide vaccine. The nucleotide sequence is given as TGTGCCTTCAGTCGCCGGGGACTCTACGAGCAGTACTTC. Its amino acids are CAFSRRGLYEQYF.